This TCR beta chain is from a study of response to subunit inactivated influenza vaccine. Study conclusions and caveats: A suggestion made by the authors is that each seasonal influenza vaccination recruits few new T cells.

TCRdb re-called the RT-PCR reads with MiXCR, one entry per CDR3 protein. The sample holds approximately 520,000 distinct CDR3 sequences, about 25% seen once. In regard to this clonotype: Its antigen is as yet unknown.

Looked up from germline, CDR1 is DFQATT and CDR2 is SNEGSKA (reference sequence). The V gene lost 0 bases and the J gene lost 2 bases, with 27 bases spanning the gap. CDR3 length equals 20 residues. This clonotype was obtained from a man over 45 who received an inactivated influenza vaccine. This specimen was CD4+ T cells sorted from PBMCs, taken 4 to 6 days after vaccination. V usage is TRBV20-1 and J usage is TRBJ2-3, with no clear D. DNA for the CDR3: TGCAGTGCTAGAGATCCTTCCGAATTTTACGGCGCGGAATTCACAGATACGCAGTATTTT. Translating it yields CSARDPSEFYGAEFTDTQYF.